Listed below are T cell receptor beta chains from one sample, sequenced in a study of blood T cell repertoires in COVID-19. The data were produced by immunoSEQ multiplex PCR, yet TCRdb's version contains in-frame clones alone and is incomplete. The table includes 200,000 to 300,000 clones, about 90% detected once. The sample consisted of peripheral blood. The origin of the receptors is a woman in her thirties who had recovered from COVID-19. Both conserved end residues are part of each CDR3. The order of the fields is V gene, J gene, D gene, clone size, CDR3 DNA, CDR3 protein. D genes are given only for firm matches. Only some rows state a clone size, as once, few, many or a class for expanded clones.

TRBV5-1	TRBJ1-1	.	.	TGCGCCAGCAGGGACACCAACACTGAAGCTTTCTTT	CASRDTNTEAFF
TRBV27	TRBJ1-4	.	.	TGTGCCAGCAGTTTATGGGGCAGTAATGAAAAACTGTTTTTT	CASSLWGSNEKLFF
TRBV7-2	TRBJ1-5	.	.	TGTGCCAGCAGAGACAGAAATAGCAATCAGCCCCAGCATTTT	CASRDRNSNQPQHF
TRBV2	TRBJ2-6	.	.	TGTGCCAGCAGGGCGGACATCTCTGGGGCCAACGTCCTGACTTTC	CASRADISGANVLTF
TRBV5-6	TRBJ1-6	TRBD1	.	TGTGCCAGCAGCGCCCGTCCCGGGACAGGGTATTCACCCCTCCACTTT	CASSARPGTGYSPLHF
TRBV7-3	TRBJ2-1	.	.	TGTGCCAGCAGCTTAACTCCGGGGGAGCAGTTCTTC	CASSLTPGEQFF
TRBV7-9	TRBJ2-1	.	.	TGTGCCAGCAGCTTAGGGGCGAGTTACAATGAGCAGTTCTTC	CASSLGASYNEQFF
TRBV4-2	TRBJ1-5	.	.	TGTGCCAGCAGCCCCGAAGGAGTTTTGTGGAGCAATCAGCCCCAGCATTTT	CASSPEGVLWSNQPQHF
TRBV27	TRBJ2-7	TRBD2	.	TGTGCCAGCAGCCCCCCCGGGGGGGGGCAGTACTTC	CASSPPGGGQYF
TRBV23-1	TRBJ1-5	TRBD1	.	TGCGCCAGCAGTCAGCGGGACAGGGGTTGGAGCAATCAGCCCCAGCATTTT	CASSQRDRGWSNQPQHF
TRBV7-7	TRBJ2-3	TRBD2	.	TGTGCCAGCAGCCGAGATAGCGGGGGTGATAGCACAGATACGCAGTATTTT	CASSRDSGGDSTDTQYF
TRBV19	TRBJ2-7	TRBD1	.	TGTGCCAGTAGTCGGGGACAGGACTACGAGCAGTACTTC	CASSRGQDYEQYF
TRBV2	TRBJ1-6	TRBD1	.	TGTGCCAGCGGCGACAGGGGGCGCGGTAATTCACCCCTCCACTTT	CASGDRGRGNSPLHF
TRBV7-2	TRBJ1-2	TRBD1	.	TGTGCCAGCAGCTTAGGATGGACAGGCCAATCCTATGGCTACACCTTC	CASSLGWTGQSYGYTF
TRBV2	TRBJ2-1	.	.	TGTGCCAGCAGTGGGACTATCAACAATGAGCAGTTCTTC	CASSGTINNEQFF
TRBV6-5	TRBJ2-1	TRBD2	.	TGTGCCAGCAGCCTGGGACTAGCCCGGGAGCAGTTCTTC	CASSLGLAREQFF
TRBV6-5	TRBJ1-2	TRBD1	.	TGTGCCAGTTTCCGGGACAGGGGGCGCGTGAGGGGCTACACCTTC	CASFRDRGRVRGYTF
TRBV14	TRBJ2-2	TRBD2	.	TGTGCCAGCAGCGAAAGCGGGGGGTCCACCGGGGAGCTGTTTTTT	CASSESGGSTGELFF
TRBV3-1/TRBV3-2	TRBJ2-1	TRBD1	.	TGTGCCAGCAGCCAAGGGCAGGGGGCCCCCTACAATGAGCAGTTCTTC	CASSQGQGAPYNEQFF
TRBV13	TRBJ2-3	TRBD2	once	TGTGCCAGCAGCTTCCCCCGGACTAGCGGCACAGATACGCAGTATTTT	CASSFPRTSGTDTQYF
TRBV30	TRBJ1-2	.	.	TGTGCCTGGAGTTTGAACACAGTCTATGGCTACACCTTC	CAWSLNTVYGYTF
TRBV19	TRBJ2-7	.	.	TGTGCCAGTAGTATACCTACTATAGCGGTTAATTCCTACGAGCAGTACTTC	CASSIPTIAVNSYEQYF
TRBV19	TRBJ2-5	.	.	TGTGCCAGTAGTGAATGGGGGCCGGAGAAAGAGACCCAGTACTTC	CASSEWGPEKETQYF
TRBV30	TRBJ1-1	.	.	TGTGCCTGGAGTGTCTCCGTATGGCTGGCTTTCTTT	CAWSVSVWLAFF
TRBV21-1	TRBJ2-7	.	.	TGTGCCAGCAGCAAAGGAACTAGCGGGGGGCGTTCCTACGAGCAGTACTTC	CASSKGTSGGRSYEQYF
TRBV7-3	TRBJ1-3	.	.	TGTGCCAGCAGCTTTGGCAACTCTGGAAACACCATATATTTT	CASSFGNSGNTIYF
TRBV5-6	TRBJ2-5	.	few	TGTGCCAGCAGCTTGAGTAGCGACTTATGGATGGAGACCCAGTACTTC	CASSLSSDLWMETQYF
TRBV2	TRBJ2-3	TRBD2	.	TGTGCCAGCAGCCCCGGGACTAGGGGTGATACGCAGTATTTT	CASSPGTRGDTQYF
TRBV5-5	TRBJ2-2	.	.	TGTGCCAGCAGCTCCCGACAAAACACCGGGGAGCTGTTTTTT	CASSSRQNTGELFF
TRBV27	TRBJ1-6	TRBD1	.	TGTGCCAGCAGTTACTCAACGCAGGGACAGGGGGCCCGTGATTCACCCCTCCACTTT	CASSYSTQGQGARDSPLHF